These 4 T cell receptor beta chains were all obtained from the same sample, sequenced in a study of long-term antiretroviral therapy in people with HIV. Sequencing used immunoSEQ v3.0 at survey level. Measured with immunoSEQ multiplex PCR; TCRdb has only the in-frame clones, and not every one. The sample yields roughly 33,000 clones, around three quarters seen once. This specimen was unsorted PBMCs, taken 2 years after starting antiretroviral therapy. These receptors all come from a woman aged 45-60 years with HIV.

The gene calls are TRBV5-5 and TRBJ1-3; D is perhaps TRBD1 (6 bases). This CDR3 spans 13 amino acids. The germline V gene encodes CDR1 SGHKS and CDR2 YYEKEE (reference sequence). V dropped 4 bases and J dropped 3 bases, with 8 bases sitting between them. In DNA form, the CDR3 reads TGTGCCAGCAGCCGGACAGTTGGAAACACCATATATTTT. It codes for CASSRTVGNTIYF.

The V and J genes are TRBV5-3 and TRBJ1-5; no firm D call. TRBV5-3 is an open reading frame whose function is uncertain. Trimming took 2 bases from V and 0 from J, leaving 6 bases between them. CDR3 size: 14 residues. CDR3 region: CARSFSGSNQPQHF. The CDR3 region has the DNA TGTGCCAGAAGCTTTTCAGGTAGCAATCAGCCCCAGCATTTT.

This sequence joins TRBV27 and TRBJ1-5, with a tentative D call TRBD1 (5 bases). Trimming shortened V by 3 bases and J by 6 bases, and 9 bases separated the two germline ends. Germline V gives CDR1 MNHEY, CDR2 SMNVEV (reference sequence). There are 13 residues in the CDR3. This CDR3 is CASSLGQLQPQHF. The CDR3 nucleotides read TGTGCCAGCAGTTTGGGGCAGCTTCAGCCCCAGCATTTT.

The chain links TRBV6-6 to TRBJ2-3; tentatively, D is TRBD1 (6 bases). CDR3 length equals 14 residues. Germline CDR1 MNHNY, CDR2 SVGAGI (reference sequence). V was cut by 6 bases and J by 0 bases, with 10 bases left in between. Written as DNA, the CDR3 is TGTGCCAGCAGACAGGGCGGGAGCACAGATACGCAGTATTTT. Translation: CASRQGGSTDTQYF.